This T cell receptor beta chain was captured in a study of T cell responses to AZD1222 COVID-19 vaccine. Study results and limitations: Two AZD1222 doses significantly raised spike-specific TCR breadth and depth over controls. A mostly white British donor set with more females was recruited, and clonal diversity was possibly underestimated.

Profiled with immunoSEQ multiplex PCR; TCRdb holds only in-frame clones, not every one. The sample contains some 140,000 clones, more than 85% of which appear only once. CDR3 length: 16 residues. Trimming left V 3 bases short and J 0 bases short, with 13 bases between. Germline V lookup: CDR1 KGHSH, CDR2 LQKENI. Worth noting for this clone: Its antigen is not known.

The chain uses TRBV18 and TRBJ2-3, with D hard to call. This clonotype originated in an adult in good health. Material: peripheral blood, obtained on day 0 of AZD1222 vaccination. CDR3 residues: CASSPYKGGSTDTQYF. As DNA, the CDR3 is TGTGCCAGCTCACCGTATAAGGGCGGTAGCACAGATACGCAGTATTTT.